Presented here are 2 T cell receptor beta chains from one specimen sequenced in a study of blood T cell repertoires in COVID-19. Clones were sequenced by immunoSEQ multiplex PCR, and TCRdb holds only the in-frame ones, with some missing. In the table there are about 140,000 clones, more than 70% of which are singletons. Sequenced material: peripheral blood. The source of these receptors is a human donor in a cohort sampled during active COVID-19.

This chain uses TRBV5-1 with TRBJ1-2; 8 nucleotides match TRBD1. The ends lost 0 bases at V and 8 bases at J; junction bases unmatched: 9. The CDR3 sequence is 15 residues long. Germline assignment: CDR1 SGHRS and CDR2 YFSETQ. The CDR3 coding sequence is TGCGCCAGCAGCTTGGAAGCGGACAGGGCCCGAGGCTACACCTTC. Translating it yields CASSLEADRARGYTF.

V is TRBV30 and J is TRBJ1-6; D remains unclear. The CDR3 loop spans 14 amino acids. Germline-derived CDR1 and CDR2 are GTSNPN and SVGIG (reference sequence). V gave up 3 bases and J gave up 9 bases, with 15 bases separating them. CDR3 sequence (DNA): TGTGCCTGGAGCCTCGTACTATTAGGTTCACCCCTCCACTTT. Protein: CAWSLVLLGSPLHF.